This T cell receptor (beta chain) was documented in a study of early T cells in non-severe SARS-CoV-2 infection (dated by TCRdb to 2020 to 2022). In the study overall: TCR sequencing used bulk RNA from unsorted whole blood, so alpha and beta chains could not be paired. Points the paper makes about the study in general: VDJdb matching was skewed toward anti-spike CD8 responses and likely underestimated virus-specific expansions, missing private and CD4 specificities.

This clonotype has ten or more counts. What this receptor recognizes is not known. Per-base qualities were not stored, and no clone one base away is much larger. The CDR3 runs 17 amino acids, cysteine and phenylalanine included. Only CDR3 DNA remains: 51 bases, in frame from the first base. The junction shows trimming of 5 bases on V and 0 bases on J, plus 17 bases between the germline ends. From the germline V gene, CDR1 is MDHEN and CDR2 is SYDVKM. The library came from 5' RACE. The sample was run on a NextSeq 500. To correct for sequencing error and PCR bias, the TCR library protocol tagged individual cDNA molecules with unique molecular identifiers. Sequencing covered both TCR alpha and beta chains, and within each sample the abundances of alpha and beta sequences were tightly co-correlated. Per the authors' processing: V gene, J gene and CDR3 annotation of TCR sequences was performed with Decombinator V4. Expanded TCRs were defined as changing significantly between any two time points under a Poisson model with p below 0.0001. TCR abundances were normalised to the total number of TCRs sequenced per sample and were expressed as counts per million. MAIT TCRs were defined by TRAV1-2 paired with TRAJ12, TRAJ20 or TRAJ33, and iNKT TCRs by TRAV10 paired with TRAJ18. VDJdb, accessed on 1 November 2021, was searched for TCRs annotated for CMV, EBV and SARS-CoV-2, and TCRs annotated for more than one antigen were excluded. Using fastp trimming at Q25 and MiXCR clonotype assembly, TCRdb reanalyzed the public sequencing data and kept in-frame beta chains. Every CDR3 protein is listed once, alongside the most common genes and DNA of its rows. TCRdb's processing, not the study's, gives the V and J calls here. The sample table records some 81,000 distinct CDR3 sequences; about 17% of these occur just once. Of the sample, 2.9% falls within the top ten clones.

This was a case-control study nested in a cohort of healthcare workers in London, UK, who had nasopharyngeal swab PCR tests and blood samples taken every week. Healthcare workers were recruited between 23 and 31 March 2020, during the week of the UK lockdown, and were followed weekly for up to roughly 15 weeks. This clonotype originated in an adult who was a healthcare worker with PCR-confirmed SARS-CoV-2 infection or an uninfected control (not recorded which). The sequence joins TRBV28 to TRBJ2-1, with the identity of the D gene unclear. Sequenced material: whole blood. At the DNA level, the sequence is TGTGCCAGCAGTACACTCCTAGGCCGTAGCTCCTACAATGAGCAGTTCTTC. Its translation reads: CASSTLLGRSSYNEQFF.